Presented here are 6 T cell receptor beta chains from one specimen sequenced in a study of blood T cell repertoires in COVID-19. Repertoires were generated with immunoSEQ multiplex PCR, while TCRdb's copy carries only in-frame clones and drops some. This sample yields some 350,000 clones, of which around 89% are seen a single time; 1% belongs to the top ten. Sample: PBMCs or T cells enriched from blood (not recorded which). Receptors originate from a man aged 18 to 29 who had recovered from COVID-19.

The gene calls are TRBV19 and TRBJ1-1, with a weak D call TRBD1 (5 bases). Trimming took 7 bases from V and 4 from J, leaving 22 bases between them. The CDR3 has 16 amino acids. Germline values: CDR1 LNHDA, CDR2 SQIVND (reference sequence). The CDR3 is CASTATSGFWGTEAFF. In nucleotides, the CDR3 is TGTGCCAGTACCGCAACCTCAGGGTTTTGGGGCACTGAAGCTTTCTTT.

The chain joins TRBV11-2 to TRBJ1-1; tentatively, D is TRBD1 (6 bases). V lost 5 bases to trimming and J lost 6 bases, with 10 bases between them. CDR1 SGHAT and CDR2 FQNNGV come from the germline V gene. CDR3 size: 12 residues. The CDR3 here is CASSQRTAEAFF. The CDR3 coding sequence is TGTGCCAGCAGCCAAAGGACAGCTGAAGCTTTCTTT. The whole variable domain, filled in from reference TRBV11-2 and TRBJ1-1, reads EAGVAQSPRYKIIEKRQSVAFWCNPISGHATLYWYQQILGQGPKLLIQFQNNGVVDDSQLPKDRFSAERLKGVDSTLKIQPAKLEDSAVYLCASSQRTAEAFFGQGTRLTVV.

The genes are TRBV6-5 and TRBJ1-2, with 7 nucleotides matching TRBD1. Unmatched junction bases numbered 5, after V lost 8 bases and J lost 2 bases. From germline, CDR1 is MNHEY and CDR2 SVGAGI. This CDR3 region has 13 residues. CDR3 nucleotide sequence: TGTGCCAGCCGAGGGACAGTAAACTATGGCTACACCTTC. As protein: CASRGTVNYGYTF.

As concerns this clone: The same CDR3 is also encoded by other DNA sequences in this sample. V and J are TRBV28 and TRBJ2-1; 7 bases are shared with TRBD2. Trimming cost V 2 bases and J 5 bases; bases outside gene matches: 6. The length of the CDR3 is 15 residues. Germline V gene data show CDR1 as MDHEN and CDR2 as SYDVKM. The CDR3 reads CASSLASSGNNEQFF. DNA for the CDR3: TGTGCCAGCAGTTTAGCGTCTAGCGGAAACAATGAGCAGTTCTTC.

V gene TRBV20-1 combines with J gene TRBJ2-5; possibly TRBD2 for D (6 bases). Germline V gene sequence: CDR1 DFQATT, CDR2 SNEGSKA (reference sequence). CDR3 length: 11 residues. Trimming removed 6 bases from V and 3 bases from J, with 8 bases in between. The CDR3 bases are TGCAGTGCAGAGCGGGAAGAGACCCAGTACTTC. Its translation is CSAEREETQYF.

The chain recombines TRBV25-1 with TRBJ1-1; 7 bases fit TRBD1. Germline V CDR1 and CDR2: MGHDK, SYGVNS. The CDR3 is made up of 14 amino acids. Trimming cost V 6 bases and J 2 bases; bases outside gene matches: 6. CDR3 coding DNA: TGTGCCAGCAGGGGACAGACATTAAACACTGAAGCTTTCTTT. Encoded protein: CASRGQTLNTEAFF.